The clone carrying this T cell receptor (beta chain) was picked up a small number of times. Its antigen remains unidentified. A sample-barcoded 5' primer and a J-beta primer mix were used in a second PCR of about 6 to 12 cycles. Every cDNA was tagged by a template-switch adaptor with 12 random nucleotides. TCRdb called the 5' RACE reads again in MiXCR, with one record for every CDR3 protein. This table holds 600,000 to 800,000 distinct CDR3 sequences, 20% to 25% found once. Investigators took around 10 milliliters of peripheral blood from every donor. The CDR3 totals 15 residues. V lost 1 base, J lost 2 bases, and 8 bases lay in between. Germline-derived CDR1 and CDR2 are LGHDT and YNNKEL (reference sequence). This specimen comes from a study of blood T cells in healthy people across ages. The study, taken as a whole, reports: Age brought a roughly linear fall in TCR beta diversity measured per million T cells. TCR beta diversity tracked closely with naive T cell percentage.

V and J are TRBV3-1 and TRBJ2-2, with unresolved D. The sequence came from an older man in good health. The sequenced sample consisted of blood. The CDR3 region has the DNA TGTGCCAGCAGCCAAGGGATTATCAACACCGGGGAGCTGTTTTTT. Amino acid sequence: CASSQGIINTGELFF.